The clone carrying this T cell receptor (beta chain) was observed a few times. The sequenced template was cDNA made from the entire isolated RNA. Sequencing was performed with immunoSEQ multiplex PCR; in TCRdb, only in-frame clones are kept and a portion is missing. The repertoire holds nearly 350,000 clones, with roughly 8% as singletons. Germline CDR1 reads MNHNY; CDR2 reads SVGAGI (reference sequence). This CDR3 spans 15 amino acids. The V end was cut by 6 bases, the J end by 4 bases, with 17 bases between. The data were taken from a study of beta chain features in type 1 diabetes. The sequencing sample was made of central memory CD4+ T cells from blood. The chain carries TRBV6-6 and TRBJ2-3; D is unclear. This TCR was sampled from a woman between 18 and 30 years old in good health. The CDR3 sequence: CASSQGVSFADTQYF. In nucleotides, the CDR3 is TGTGCCAGCAGCCAAGGTGTCTCCTTTGCAGATACGCAGTATTTT.